The T cell receptor (beta chain) described here comes from a study of blood T cell repertoires in COVID-19. This CDR3 has 11 residues. CDR1 is SGHRS, CDR2 YFSETQ, per germline. Trimming pared 1 base from V and 7 bases from J, leaving 5 bases between. Data came from immunoSEQ multiplex PCR; TCRdb stores just in-frame clones and leaves some out. The sample carries a few hundred thousand clones, 85% recorded once. This chain connects TRBV5-1 to TRBJ1-1; no clear D. The sequenced sample consisted of peripheral blood. The sequence was collected from a human donor in a cohort sampled during active COVID-19. Written as DNA, the CDR3 is TGCGCCAGCAGCTTGCCTCTTGAAGCTTTCTTT. Translation: CASSLPLEAFF. The full variable domain, with the rest looked up from reference TRBV5-1 and TRBJ1-1, is KAGVTQTPRYLIKTRGQQVTLSCSPISGHRSVSWYQQTPGQGLQFLFEYFSETQRNKGNFPGRFSGRQFSNSRSEMNVSTLELGDSALYLCASSLPLEAFFGQGTRLTVV.